Included here is one T cell receptor beta chain sequence, with context. Its binding antigen is unknown. Per-base quality was not reported, and no clone a single base away is much larger than it. The data originate from a study of tumor-infiltrating lymphocytes in primary liver carcinoma (dated by TCRdb to between 2016 and 2019). As for the study more broadly: Of the five patients, three men and two women aged 30 to 69 years, four had hepatocellular carcinoma and one had combined HCC and intrahepatic cholangiocarcinoma. The five patients had tumors staged T1-T3 N0M0, with maximum diameters ranging from about 4 to 11 cm. Each sample produced roughly 3.65 to 7.5 million productive TCRbeta reads, and read depth showed no significant difference between tissue types. For each liver tumor, the study sampled five regions along with adjacent normal tissue and blood, and applied TCRbeta repertoire sequencing, expression microarrays and whole-exome sequencing. A total of about 35 specimens from 5 patients went through TCRbeta repertoire sequencing, namely 25 tumor regions, 5 adjacent noncancerous liver tissues and 5 peripheral blood samples. To link TCRbeta repertoire diversity with the local molecular phenotype, the 25 to 30 tumor region samples were profiled using Agilent mRNA microarrays. High reproducibility was observed for the technical replicate repertoires, with mean shared-clone rates approximately 0.9 and correlation coefficients above 0.95. Paper-wide results and their limitations: The top 250 clones accounted for a significantly greater share of the repertoire in tumors than in blood (p = 0.039). Pairs of tumor regions showed greater repertoire overlap (mean roughly 35%) than tumor-adjacent pairs (approximately 17%) or tumor-blood pairs (about 14%), which is consistent with antigen-driven expansion. The study included only four to six patients, and the authors note findings should be validated in a larger study. Because sequencing covered only the TCR beta chain and unpaired alpha chains were not captured, true repertoire diversity is likely underestimated. Just about 7-25% of top clones turned up in all five regions of a tumor, which suggests spatial heterogeneity among tumor-infiltrating T cells. Since the samples were bulk and unsorted, there was no way to compare CD4+ and CD8+ T cell repertoires.

Clipping removes 2 bases from V and 5 bases from J, with 7 as the unmatched junction base count. The CDR3 sequence holds 16 residues, the cysteine and phenylalanine included. Only the CDR3 part of the read is kept: 48 bases, read in frame from the first base. CDR1 and CDR2 (SQVTM, ANQGSEA) derive from the germline V gene. Using a constant-region primer and ProtoScript II reverse transcriptase, TCRbeta-specific cDNA was reverse-transcribed from 450 to 650 ng total RNA. Construction of the TCRbeta libraries relied on three nested rounds of multiplex PCR, following a slightly modified ARM-PCR procedure. Each of the first two PCR rounds ran for nine to eleven cycles and used multiplex TRBV1-TRBV30 forward primers together with a Cbeta reverse primer. Sample barcodes and Illumina adapters were added in a final 25-cycle PCR with Deep VentR polymerase. Before sequencing, amplicons between 200 and 500 bp were purified from gel using a QIAquick gel extraction kit. An Illumina HiSeq 2500 was used to sequence the TCRbeta amplicons with 250-bp paired-end reads. For the original study's pipeline: Quality trimming of reads was performed with Trimmomatic v0.33, and paired reads were merged with FLASH v1.2.11 so that full CDR3 sequences could be recovered. V, D and J germline segments were assigned to the rearranged TCRbeta sequences using MiGEC v1.2.1b. Clonotype statistics and Shannon-Wiener diversity indices were computed with VDJtools v1.0.0. Except for diversity analysis, only the 250 most abundant clonotypes of each sample were used in subsequent analyses to reduce sampling bias. TCRdb handled the public reads itself, with Q25 trimming in fastp and clone calling in MiXCR, and kept productive beta chains. When rows share a CDR3 protein, they turn into one entry using the most common DNA and genes. The V and J calls follow TCRdb's processing rather than the paper's. The sample table lists about 50,000 distinct CDR3 sequences, around 77% of them with a count of one. The top ten clones comprise roughly a quarter of the sample.

Total RNA and DNA were co-extracted without cell sorting from about 19-30 mg of bulk tissue using the AllPrep DNA/RNA mini kit. Four to six patients with histopathologically diagnosed primary liver carcinoma underwent surgical resection in China between November 2015 and March 2016. Patients had chronic HBV infection and were treatment-naive at sampling. Each tumor was sampled at five spatially separated regions: the tumor centre plus the superior, inferior, left-lateral and right-lateral poles. According to histology, viable tumor cells made up more than 90% of every tumor sample. Fresh tumor and adjacent tissue pieces were bisected, with one half stored in RNAlater at -80 degrees C and the other half sent for histology.

Specimen: liver tumor tissue from sampling region 5. According to the study, the label for this sample's cell subset or site signals: tumor region T5, tumor centre. This clonotype was sampled from a man between 40 and 49 years old with primary liver carcinoma and hepatitis B virus infection. The rearrangement combines TRBV29-1 with TRBJ2-2, with TRBD2 matching 11 junction bases. The CDR3 sequence is CSVETATSGITGELFF. The bases are TGCAGCGTTGAAACCGCGACTAGCGGGATAACCGGGGAGCTGTTTTTT.